The sample holds many counts of the clone carrying this T cell receptor (beta chain). Its target is not known. It was patients with CD8+CD57+ cell expansion by flow cytometry who were chosen for sequencing. Genomic DNA constituted the template upon which TCR beta VDJ and CDR3 profiling was performed. TCRdb reanalysed the reads using MiXCR and keeps one entry per CDR3 protein. The profile shows about 240,000 distinct CDR3 sequences, roughly half of them singletons. The length of the CDR3 is 14 residues. V was trimmed by 3 bases and J by 2 bases, leaving 9 bases between them. These data come from a study of CD8+CD57+ T cells in acquired aplastic anemia. Notes on the study in general: Found in both controls and patients were some 30 CD8+ CDR3 sequences.

This TCR was sampled from a human donor with aplastic anemia. Sequencing input: sorted CD4+, CD8+, or CD8+CD57+ T cells (not recorded which) from PBMCs. The chain uses TRBV12-3 or TRBV12-4 and TRBJ2-3, with D unclear. Here the CDR3 reads CASSLERPTDTQYF. The CDR3 DNA is TGTGCCAGCAGTTTGGAGCGACCCACAGATACGCAGTATTTT.